The subject of this entry is one T cell receptor (beta chain). This sample was taken from a study of blood T cell repertoires in COVID-19. About the research overall: Some COVID-19 samples were acute and others convalescent; all came from the United States, Italy and Spain. T cells, B-cell-depleted T cells, or PBMCs provided the cDNA or gDNA that served as material.

As handled by the study authors: Reference gene primer amplification gave estimated nucleated cell counts. The table came from immunoSEQ multiplex PCR; TCRdb's copy has only in-frame clones and leaves some out. The V and J calls and the clone size are those of that table, but D and trimming were determined from the DNA. The sample carries hundreds of thousands of clones, 87% recorded once. The V end was cut by 4 bases, the J end by 2 bases, with 10 bases between. CDR1 SGHNT and CDR2 YENEEA come from the germline V gene. The CDR3 sequence is 14 residues long. Sequencing was carried out using peripheral blood. The sequence was collected from a woman aged 18-29 years who had recovered from COVID-19. V usage is TRBV11-3 and J usage is TRBJ2-3; no clear D gene. Here the CDR3 DNA reads TGTGCCAGCAGCTGGCTCAGGCACACAGATACGCAGTATTTT. The encoded protein is CASSWLRHTDTQYF.